Given below is one TCR beta chain in context. These data originate in a study of blood T cell repertoires in COVID-19. Study at large: Material from acute and convalescent COVID-19 was sourced from the United States, Italy and Spain. Sample material is recorded as cDNA or gDNA derived from T cells, B-cell-depleted T cells, or PBMCs.

Original methodology: The authors estimated nucleated cell counts from reference gene primer amplification. Assay used: immunoSEQ multiplex PCR; TCRdb lists only in-frame clones, some missing. V and J calls plus clone size are reproduced from that table; the DNA served to infer D and trimming. The sample has hundreds of thousands of clones, approximately 89% seen once. With 4 bases removed from V and 7 bases from J, the gap between germline ends came to 19 bases. The CDR3 has 15 residues. In germline, CDR1 is LNHDA, CDR2 SQIVND (reference sequence). The specimen sequenced was peripheral blood. V gene TRBV19 combines with J gene TRBJ2-5; D is possibly TRBD1 (7 bases). This clonotype was obtained from a woman younger than 30 who had recovered from COVID-19. The CDR3 DNA reads as TGTGCCAGTAGTACGGGGGACAGCCTTAAGACGACCCAGTACTTC. Its translation is CASSTGDSLKTTQYF.